The rows below give T cell receptor beta chains drawn from one sample of a study of identical twins. TCRdb processed the 5' RACE reads anew with MiXCR; each CDR3 protein has one entry. This table holds 500,000 to 700,000 distinct CDR3 sequences, about 7.6% found once. The same sample was also used in a study of yellow fever vaccine responses in identical twins.

Sequencing was done on a sample of PBMCs. All receptors derive from a woman under 30 in good health. Each CDR3 is given with its conserved first and last residue. Each record gives: clone size, V gene, D gene, J gene, CDR3 protein, CDR3 DNA. The D gene is left open where the match is weak. The listing skips clone size in some rows; elsewhere it reads once, few, many or a size class.

.	TRBV24-1	.	TRBJ2-2	CATSDLITGELFF	TGCGCCACCAGTGATTTGATCACCGGGGAGCTGTTTTTT
many	TRBV12-3/TRBV12-4	.	TRBJ1-5	CASSLHGSRQPQHF	TGTGCCAGCAGCCTACATGGGTCCCGGCAGCCCCAGCATTTT
many	TRBV29-1	.	TRBJ2-1	CSVEEGRKSSYNEQFF	TGCAGCGTTGAAGAGGGGCGAAAGAGCTCCTACAATGAGCAGTTCTTC
many	TRBV12-3/TRBV12-4	.	TRBJ2-7	CASSLLYYEQYF	TGTGCCAGCAGTTTACTCTACTACGAGCAGTACTTC
.	TRBV11-1	TRBD2	TRBJ2-1	CASSFLIAGRSYNEQFF	TGTGCCAGCAGCTTCCTCATAGCGGGGAGGTCCTACAATGAGCAGTTCTTC
many	TRBV20-1	.	TRBJ2-5	CSARKGGGKETQYF	TGCAGTGCTAGAAAAGGCGGCGGTAAAGAGACCCAGTACTTC
many	TRBV5-1	.	TRBJ2-2	CASSFGRANTGELFF	TGCGCCAGCAGCTTTGGTAGGGCGAACACCGGGGAGCTGTTTTTT
many	TRBV10-3	TRBD2	TRBJ2-1	CAIMASSGYNEQFF	TGTGCCATCATGGCGTCTAGCGGCTACAATGAGCAGTTCTTC
few	TRBV6-5	TRBD1	TRBJ1-4	CASSYGSRAGGRGPEKLFF	TGTGCCAGCAGTTACGGGAGTCGAGCCGGGGGCAGGGGGCCGGAAAAACTGTTTTTT
few	TRBV11-2	.	TRBJ2-2	CASSSRGVGTGELFF	TGTGCCAGCAGTTCTAGGGGGGTCGGGACCGGGGAGCTGTTTTTT
.	TRBV7-9	TRBD2	TRBJ2-1	CASSFRASGSNEQFF	TGTGCCAGCAGCTTTCGGGCTAGCGGGAGTAATGAGCAGTTCTTC
.	TRBV20-1	TRBD1	TRBJ2-4	CSAREDRGNIQYF	TGCAGTGCTAGAGAGGACAGGGGGAACATTCAGTACTTC
many	TRBV27	.	TRBJ2-3	CASSLWGDGTDTQYF	TGTGCCAGCAGTTTGTGGGGGGACGGCACAGATACGCAGTATTTT
few	TRBV7-9	TRBD2	TRBJ2-5	CASSYLAEETQYF	TGTGCCAGCAGCTACCTAGCGGAAGAGACCCAGTACTTC
few	TRBV11-3	TRBD2	TRBJ2-1	CASSSQAGIYNEQFF	TGTGCCAGCAGCTCACAAGCGGGGATATACAATGAGCAGTTCTTC
few	TRBV20-1	.	TRBJ1-1	CSASPRSNTEAFF	TGCAGTGCTAGCCCCCGATCGAACACTGAAGCTTTCTTT
.	TRBV7-6	.	TRBJ2-3	CASSLPTTDTQYF	TGTGCCAGCAGCTTGCCCACCACAGATACGCAGTATTTT
.	TRBV10-3	TRBD2	TRBJ2-1	CAISAGLVEQFF	TGTGCCATCAGTGCCGGACTAGTGGAGCAGTTCTTC
many	TRBV2	.	TRBJ1-4	CASSEDGGDREKLFF	TGTGCCAGCAGTGAAGACGGCGGCGATCGAGAAAAACTGTTTTTT
.	TRBV28	.	TRBJ2-2	CASKSSGRANTGELFF	TGTGCCAGCAAGTCTTCGGGCAGGGCGAACACCGGGGAGCTGTTTTTT
many	TRBV6-2/TRBV6-3	TRBD2	TRBJ2-7	CASSDGTSGSYEQYF	TGTGCCAGCAGTGATGGGACTAGCGGTTCTTACGAGCAGTACTTC
few	TRBV5-6	.	TRBJ2-5	CASSFGWPNGETQYF	TGTGCCAGCAGCTTTGGGTGGCCTAATGGGGAGACCCAGTACTTC
many	TRBV5-1	TRBD2	TRBJ2-3	CASSLPLIGGGTTDTQYF	TGCGCCAGCAGCCTCCCCTTAATTGGGGGAGGGACCACAGATACGCAGTATTTT
.	TRBV5-1	TRBD2	TRBJ2-2	CASSKGTSGSLGELFF	TGCGCCAGCAGCAAGGGGACTAGCGGCTCACTCGGGGAGCTGTTTTTT
.	TRBV10-3	TRBD1	TRBJ2-7	CAISDSPGQGQYEQYF	TGTGCCATCAGTGACTCTCCGGGACAGGGACAATACGAGCAGTACTTC
.	TRBV20-1	.	TRBJ2-7	CSARDQGIRGSSPSYEQYF	TGCAGTGCTAGAGATCAAGGCATCCGGGGCTCATCTCCCTCCTACGAGCAGTACTTC
few	TRBV5-5	.	TRBJ2-2	CASSLAGYGPGELFF	TGTGCCAGCAGCTTGGCCGGTTACGGTCCCGGGGAGCTGTTTTTT
few	TRBV4-1	TRBD2	TRBJ2-3	CASSQELAGGLRVTQYF	TGCGCCAGCAGCCAAGAGCTGGCGGGGGGGCTTAGGGTTACGCAGTATTTT
few	TRBV20-1	TRBD1	TRBJ2-5	CSARFAGGRETQYF	TGCAGTGCTAGATTTGCAGGGGGCAGAGAGACCCAGTACTTC
few	TRBV7-3	TRBD2	TRBJ2-1	CASSLRASGMGWNEQFF	TGTGCCAGCAGCTTACGGGCTAGCGGGATGGGGTGGAATGAGCAGTTCTTC
.	TRBV12-3/TRBV12-4	.	TRBJ1-5	CASSLAGAGMGNQPQHF	TGTGCCAGCAGTTTAGCAGGGGCAGGGATGGGCAATCAGCCCCAGCATTTT
many	TRBV20-1	.	TRBJ1-5	CSANIRETSNQPQHF	TGCAGTGCGAACATCAGGGAGACAAGCAATCAGCCCCAGCATTTT
few	TRBV28	.	TRBJ1-5	CASIAGGPQPQHF	TGTGCCAGCATAGCGGGGGGGCCTCAGCCCCAGCATTTT
few	TRBV5-8	.	TRBJ1-4	CASSTRQEDLKLFF	TGTGCCAGCAGCACCAGACAGGAAGACCTTAAACTGTTTTTT
many	TRBV5-1	TRBD1	TRBJ2-1	CASSERDSSYNEQFF	TGCGCCAGCAGCGAACGGGACAGTTCCTACAATGAGCAGTTCTTC
few	TRBV6-1	TRBD1	TRBJ2-7	CASSQGQGVDEQYF	TGTGCCAGCAGTCAGGGACAGGGGGTCGACGAGCAGTACTTC
many	TRBV9	TRBD1	TRBJ2-1	CASSVAVGTGAYNEQFF	TGTGCCAGCAGCGTCGCAGTGGGGACAGGGGCCTACAATGAGCAGTTCTTC
.	TRBV5-6	.	TRBJ2-5	CASSSPVLSELETQYF	TGTGCCAGCAGCTCCCCGGTGCTGTCCGAGCTTGAGACCCAGTACTTC
.	TRBV13	.	TRBJ2-1	CASSLGRASDEQFF	TGTGCCAGCAGCTTAGGTAGGGCAAGCGATGAGCAGTTCTTC
few	TRBV29-1	.	TRBJ2-3	CSVGDPSGTQYF	TGCAGCGTTGGTGACCCGAGCGGTACGCAGTATTTT